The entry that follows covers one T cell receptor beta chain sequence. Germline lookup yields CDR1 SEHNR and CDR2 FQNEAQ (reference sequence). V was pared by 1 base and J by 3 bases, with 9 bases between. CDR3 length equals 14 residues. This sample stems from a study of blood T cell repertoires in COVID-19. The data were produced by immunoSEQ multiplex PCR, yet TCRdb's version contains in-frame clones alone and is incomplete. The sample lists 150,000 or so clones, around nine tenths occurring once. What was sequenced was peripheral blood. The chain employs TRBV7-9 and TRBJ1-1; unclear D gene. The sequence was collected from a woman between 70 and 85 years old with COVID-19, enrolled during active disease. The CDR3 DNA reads TGTGCCAGCAGCTTAGAAGCCGGGTACACTGAAGCTTTCTTT. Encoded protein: CASSLEAGYTEAFF.